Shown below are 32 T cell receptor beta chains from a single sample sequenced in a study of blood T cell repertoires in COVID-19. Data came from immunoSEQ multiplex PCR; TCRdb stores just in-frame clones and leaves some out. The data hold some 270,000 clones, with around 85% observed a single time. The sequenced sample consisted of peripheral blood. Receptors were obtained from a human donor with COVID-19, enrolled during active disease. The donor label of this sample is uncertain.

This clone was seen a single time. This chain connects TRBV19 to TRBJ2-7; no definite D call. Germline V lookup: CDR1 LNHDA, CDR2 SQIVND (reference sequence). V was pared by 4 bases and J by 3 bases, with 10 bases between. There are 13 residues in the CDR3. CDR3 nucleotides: TGTGCCAGTAGTACAGGTTCCATCTACGAGCAGTACTTC. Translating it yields CASSTGSIYEQYF. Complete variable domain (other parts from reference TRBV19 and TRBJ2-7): DGGITQSPKYLFRKEGQNVTLSCEQNLNHDAMYWYRQDPGQGLRLIYYSQIVNDFQKGDIAEGYSVSREKKESFPLTVTSAQKNPTAFYLCASSTGSIYEQYFGPGTRLTVT.

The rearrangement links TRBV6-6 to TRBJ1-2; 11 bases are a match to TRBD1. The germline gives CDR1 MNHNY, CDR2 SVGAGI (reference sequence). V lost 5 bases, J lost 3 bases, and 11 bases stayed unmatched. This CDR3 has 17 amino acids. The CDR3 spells CASSRKGTGQGDYGYTF. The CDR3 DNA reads TGTGCCAGCAGTCGTAAGGGGACGGGACAGGGGGACTATGGCTACACCTTC.

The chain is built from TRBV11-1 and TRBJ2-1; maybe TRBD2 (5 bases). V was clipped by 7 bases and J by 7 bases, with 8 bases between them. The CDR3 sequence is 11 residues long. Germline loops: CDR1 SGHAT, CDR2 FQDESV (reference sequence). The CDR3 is CASMRRNEQFF. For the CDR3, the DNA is TGTGCCAGCATGAGGAGGAATGAGCAGTTCTTC.

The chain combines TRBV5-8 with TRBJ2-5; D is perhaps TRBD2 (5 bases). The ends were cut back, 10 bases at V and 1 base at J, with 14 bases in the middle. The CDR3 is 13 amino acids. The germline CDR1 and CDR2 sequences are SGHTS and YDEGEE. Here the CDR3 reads CAGVIRGQETQYF. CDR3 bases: TGTGCCGGGGTAATTCGGGGCCAAGAGACCCAGTACTTC.

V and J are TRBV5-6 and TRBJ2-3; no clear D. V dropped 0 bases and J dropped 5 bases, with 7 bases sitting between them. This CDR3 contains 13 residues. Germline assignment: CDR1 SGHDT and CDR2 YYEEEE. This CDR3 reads CASSLGLLDTQYF. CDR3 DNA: TGTGCCAGCAGCTTGGGGTTACTAGATACGCAGTATTTT.

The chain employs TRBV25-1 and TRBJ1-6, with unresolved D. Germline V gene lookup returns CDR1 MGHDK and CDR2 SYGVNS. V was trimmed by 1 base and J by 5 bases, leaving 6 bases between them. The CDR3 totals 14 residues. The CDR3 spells CASSEFRDNSPLHF. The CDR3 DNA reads TGTGCCAGCAGTGAATTCCGAGATAATTCACCCCTCCACTTT.

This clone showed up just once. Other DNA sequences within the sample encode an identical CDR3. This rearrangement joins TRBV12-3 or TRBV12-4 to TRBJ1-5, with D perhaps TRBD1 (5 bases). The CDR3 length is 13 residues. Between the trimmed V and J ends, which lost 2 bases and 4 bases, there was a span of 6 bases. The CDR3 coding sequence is TGTGCCAGCAGTTTACAGGGAAATCAGCCCCAGCATTTT. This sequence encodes CASSLQGNQPQHF.

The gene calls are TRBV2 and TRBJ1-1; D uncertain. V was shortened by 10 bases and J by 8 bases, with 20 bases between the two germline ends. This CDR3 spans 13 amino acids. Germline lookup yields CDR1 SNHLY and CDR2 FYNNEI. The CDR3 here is CATAFILEEEAFF. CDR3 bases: TGTGCCACCGCGTTCATCCTAGAGGAAGAAGCTTTCTTT.

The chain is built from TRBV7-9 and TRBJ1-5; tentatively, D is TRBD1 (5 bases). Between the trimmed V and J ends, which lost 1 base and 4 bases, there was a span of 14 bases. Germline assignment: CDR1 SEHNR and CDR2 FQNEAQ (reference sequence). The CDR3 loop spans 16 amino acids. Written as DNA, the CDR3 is TGTGCCAGCAGCTTAGAAGGTAGGGGAAGTAATCAGCCCCAGCATTTT. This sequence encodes CASSLEGRGSNQPQHF.

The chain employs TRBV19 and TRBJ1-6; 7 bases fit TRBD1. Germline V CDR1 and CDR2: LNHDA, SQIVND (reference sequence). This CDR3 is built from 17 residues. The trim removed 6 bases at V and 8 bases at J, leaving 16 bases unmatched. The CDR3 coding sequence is TGTGCCAGTAGGACCGTCAATGGGGGGACAGTCCATTCACCCCTCCACTTT. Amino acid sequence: CASRTVNGGTVHSPLHF. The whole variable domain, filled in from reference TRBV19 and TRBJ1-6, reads DGGITQSPKYLFRKEGQNVTLSCEQNLNHDAMYWYRQDPGQGLRLIYYSQIVNDFQKGDIAEGYSVSREKKESFPLTVTSAQKNPTAFYLCASRTVNGGTVHSPLHFGNGTRLTVT.

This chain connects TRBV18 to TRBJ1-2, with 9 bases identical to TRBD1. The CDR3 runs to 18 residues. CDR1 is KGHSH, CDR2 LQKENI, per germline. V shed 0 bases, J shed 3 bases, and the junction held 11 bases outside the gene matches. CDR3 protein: CASSPPGAVTGGDYGYTF. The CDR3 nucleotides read TGTGCCAGCTCACCACCAGGGGCGGTTACAGGGGGCGACTATGGCTACACCTTC.

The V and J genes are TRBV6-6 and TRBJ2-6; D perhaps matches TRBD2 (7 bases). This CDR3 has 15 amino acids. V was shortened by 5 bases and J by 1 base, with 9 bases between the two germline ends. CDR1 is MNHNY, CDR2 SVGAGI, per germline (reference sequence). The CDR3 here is CASSGGASGANVLTF. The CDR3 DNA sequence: TGTGCCAGCAGTGGGGGGGCTTCTGGGGCCAACGTCCTGACTTTC.

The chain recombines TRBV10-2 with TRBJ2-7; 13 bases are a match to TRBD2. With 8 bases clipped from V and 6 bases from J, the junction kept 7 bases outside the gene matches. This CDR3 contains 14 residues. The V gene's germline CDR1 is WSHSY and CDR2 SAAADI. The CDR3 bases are TGCGCCAGCTCTCGGACTAGCGGGAGCGGCGAGCAGTACTTC. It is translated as CASSRTSGSGEQYF.

The CDR3 protein is CASSQTGSQPQHF. The CDR3 DNA reads as TGTGCCAGCAGCCAAACAGGGAGTCAGCCCCAGCATTTT. The V and J genes are TRBV3-1 (or the pseudogene TRBV3-2) and TRBJ1-5, with D possibly matching TRBD1 (6 bases). Germline assignment: CDR1 LGHDT and CDR2 YNNKEL (reference sequence). V was cut by 2 bases and J by 6 bases, with 8 bases left in between. The CDR3 has 13 amino acids.

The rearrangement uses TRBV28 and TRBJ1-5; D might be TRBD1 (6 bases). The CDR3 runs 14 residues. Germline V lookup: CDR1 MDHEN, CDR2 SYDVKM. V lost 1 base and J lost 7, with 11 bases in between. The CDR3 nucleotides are TGTGCCAGCAGTTTATCCCCTAGGGGGCAGCCCCAGCATTTT. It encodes CASSLSPRGQPQHF.

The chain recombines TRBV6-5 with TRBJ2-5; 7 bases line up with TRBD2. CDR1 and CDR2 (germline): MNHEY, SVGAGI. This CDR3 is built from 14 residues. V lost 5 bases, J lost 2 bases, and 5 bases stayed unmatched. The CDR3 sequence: CASSPRGIQETQYF. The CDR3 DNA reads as TGTGCCAGCAGTCCGCGGGGGATACAAGAGACCCAGTACTTC.

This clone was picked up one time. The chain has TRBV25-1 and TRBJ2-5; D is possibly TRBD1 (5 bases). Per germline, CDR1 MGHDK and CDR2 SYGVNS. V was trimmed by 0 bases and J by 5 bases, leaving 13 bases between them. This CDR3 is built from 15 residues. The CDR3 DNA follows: TGTGCCAGCAGTGAATATTTGTCAGGGTACGAGACCCAGTACTTC. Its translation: CASSEYLSGYETQYF.

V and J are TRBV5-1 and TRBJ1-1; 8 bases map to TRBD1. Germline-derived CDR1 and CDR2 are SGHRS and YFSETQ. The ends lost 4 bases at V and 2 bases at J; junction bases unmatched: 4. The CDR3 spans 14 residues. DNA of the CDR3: TGCGCCAGCAGCGTTGGACAGGGAAACACTGAAGCTTTCTTT. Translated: CASSVGQGNTEAFF.

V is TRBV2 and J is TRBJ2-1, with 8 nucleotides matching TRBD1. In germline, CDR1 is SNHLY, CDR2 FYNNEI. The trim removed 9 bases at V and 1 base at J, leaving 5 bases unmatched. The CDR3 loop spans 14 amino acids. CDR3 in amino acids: CASIRDRSYNEQFF. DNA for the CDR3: TGTGCCAGTATTAGGGACAGGTCCTACAATGAGCAGTTCTTC.

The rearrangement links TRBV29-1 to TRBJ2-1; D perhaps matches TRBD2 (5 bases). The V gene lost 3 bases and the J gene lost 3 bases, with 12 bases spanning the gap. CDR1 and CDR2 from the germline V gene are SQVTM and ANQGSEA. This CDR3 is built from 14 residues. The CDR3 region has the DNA TGCAGCGTTGACCCAGCGGAGGACTACAATGAGCAGTTCTTC. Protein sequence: CSVDPAEDYNEQFF.

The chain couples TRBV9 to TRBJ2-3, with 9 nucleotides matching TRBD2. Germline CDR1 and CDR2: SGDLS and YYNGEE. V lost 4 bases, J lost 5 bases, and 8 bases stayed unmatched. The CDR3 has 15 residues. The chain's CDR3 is CASSSTSGQRDTQYF. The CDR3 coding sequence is TGTGCCAGCAGCTCAACTAGCGGGCAAAGAGATACGCAGTATTTT.

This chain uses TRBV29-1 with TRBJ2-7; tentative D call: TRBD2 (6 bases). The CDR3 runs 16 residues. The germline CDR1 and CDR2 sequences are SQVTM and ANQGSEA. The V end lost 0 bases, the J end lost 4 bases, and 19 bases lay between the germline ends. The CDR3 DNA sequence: TGCAGCGTTGAAGATGCAGCCCTCGGAGGGACTTACGAGCAGTACTTC. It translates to CSVEDAALGGTYEQYF.

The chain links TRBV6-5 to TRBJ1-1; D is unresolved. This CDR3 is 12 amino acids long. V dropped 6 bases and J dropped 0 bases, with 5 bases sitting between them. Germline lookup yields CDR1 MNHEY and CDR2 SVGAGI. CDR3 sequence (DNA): TGTGCCAGCAGGGCCCTGAACACTGAAGCTTTCTTT. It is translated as CASRALNTEAFF.

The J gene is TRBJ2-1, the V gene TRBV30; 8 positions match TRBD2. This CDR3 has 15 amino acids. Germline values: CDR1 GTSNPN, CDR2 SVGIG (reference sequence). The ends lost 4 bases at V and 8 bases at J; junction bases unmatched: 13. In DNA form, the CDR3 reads TGTGCCTGGACCCTCGGGACTAGATATGTATATGAGCAGTTCTTC. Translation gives CAWTLGTRYVYEQFF.

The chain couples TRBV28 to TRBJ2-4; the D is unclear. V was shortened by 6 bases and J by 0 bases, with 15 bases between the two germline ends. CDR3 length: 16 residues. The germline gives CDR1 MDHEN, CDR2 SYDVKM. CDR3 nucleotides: TGTGCCAGCAGCCAGGCACGCGATTTAGCCAAAAACATTCAGTACTTC. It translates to CASSQARDLAKNIQYF.

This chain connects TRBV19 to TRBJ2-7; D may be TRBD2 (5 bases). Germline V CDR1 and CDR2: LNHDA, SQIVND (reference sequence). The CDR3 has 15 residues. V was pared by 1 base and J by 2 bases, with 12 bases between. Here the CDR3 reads CASSIGSGVAYEQYF. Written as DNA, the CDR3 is TGTGCCAGTAGTATAGGCAGCGGCGTCGCCTACGAGCAGTACTTC.

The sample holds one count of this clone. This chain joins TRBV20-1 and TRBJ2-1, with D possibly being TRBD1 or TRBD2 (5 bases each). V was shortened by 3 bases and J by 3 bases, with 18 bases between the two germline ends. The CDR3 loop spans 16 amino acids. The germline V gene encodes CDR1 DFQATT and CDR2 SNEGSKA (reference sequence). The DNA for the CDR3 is TGCAGTGCTAGTGGGACCGGGAACACGATCTACAATGAGCAGTTCTTC. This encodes CSASGTGNTIYNEQFF.

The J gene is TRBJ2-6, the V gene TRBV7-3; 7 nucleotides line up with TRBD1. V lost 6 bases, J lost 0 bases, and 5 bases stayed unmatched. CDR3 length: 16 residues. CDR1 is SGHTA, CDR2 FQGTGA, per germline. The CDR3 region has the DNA TGTGCCAGCAGTCGGACAGGTACCTCTGGGGCCAACGTCCTGACTTTC. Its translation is CASSRTGTSGANVLTF.

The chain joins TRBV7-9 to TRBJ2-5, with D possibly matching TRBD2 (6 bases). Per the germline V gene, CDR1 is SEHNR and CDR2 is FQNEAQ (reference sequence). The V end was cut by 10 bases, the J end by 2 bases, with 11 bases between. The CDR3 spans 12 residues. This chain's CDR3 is CATSRGQETQYF. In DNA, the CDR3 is TGTGCCACCTCCCGGGGGCAAGAGACCCAGTACTTC.

DNA of the CDR3: TGTGCCAGCAAGGGAGACAGGGGTTTCTCTGAAGCTTTCTTT. Protein sequence: CASKGDRGFSEAFF. This chain uses TRBV6-5 with TRBJ1-1; TRBD1 matches at 8 bases. This CDR3 region has 14 residues. Unmatched junction bases numbered 10, after V lost 7 bases and J lost 6 bases. The germline CDR1 and CDR2 sequences are MNHEY and SVGAGI.

The CDR3 nucleotides are TGTGCCAGCAGTGACGGCAGGTCAGTGGAGACCCAGTACTTC. This gives the protein CASSDGRSVETQYF. V and J are TRBV2 and TRBJ2-5; D is uncertain. The CDR3 runs to 14 residues. V was clipped by 3 bases and J by 5 bases, with 13 bases between them. Germline-derived CDR1 and CDR2 are SNHLY and FYNNEI.

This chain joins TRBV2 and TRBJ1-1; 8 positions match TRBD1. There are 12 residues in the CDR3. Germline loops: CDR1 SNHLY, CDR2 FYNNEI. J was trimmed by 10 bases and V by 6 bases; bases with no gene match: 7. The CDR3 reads CASRLTGARAFF. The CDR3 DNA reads TGTGCCAGCAGGCTGACAGGGGCTCGAGCTTTCTTT.